The 23 T cell receptor beta chains reported below all come from one sample, sequenced in a study of cytomegalovirus exposure and HLA in healthy donors. Primers for the PCR totalled 60 Vbeta and 13 Jbeta. Here immunoSEQ multiplex PCR was the method, and the copy in TCRdb shows in-frame clones only, minus some. This sample has about 160,000 clones, with roughly 82% found just once. What was sequenced was PBMCs. These receptor sequences come from a man in his forties or fifties in good health and CMV-seropositive.

The chain couples TRBV19 to TRBJ1-5, with a weak D call TRBD1 (5 bases). The V and J ends lost 6 bases and 8 bases respectively, with 17 bases between them. This CDR3 region has 14 residues. CDR1 LNHDA and CDR2 SQIVND come from the germline V gene (reference sequence). In nucleotides, the CDR3 is TGTGCCAGTAGATCGGGCTGGGAAGGGGAGCCCCAGCATTTT. Translated, it gives CASRSGWEGEPQHF.

The chain is built from TRBV7-9 and TRBJ1-1; the match to TRBD1 covers 9 bases. The germline V gene has CDR1 SEHNR and CDR2 FQNEAQ (reference sequence). This CDR3 contains 15 residues. V trimming: 3 bases; J trimming: 7 bases; junction bases outside the gene matches: 9. CDR3 sequence reads: CASSFNRQGEGEAFF. For the CDR3, the DNA is TGTGCCAGCAGCTTTAACCGACAGGGGGAAGGTGAAGCTTTCTTT.

The J gene is TRBJ1-5, the V gene TRBV6-6; unclear D gene. V was clipped by 7 bases and J by 7 bases, with 11 bases between them. The CDR3 loop spans 12 amino acids. Germline CDR1 reads MNHNY; CDR2 reads SVGAGI (reference sequence). CDR3 sequence (DNA): TGTGCCAGCAACCCGGAGGGCCAGCCCCAGCATTTT. This translates into CASNPEGQPQHF.

The chain has TRBV19 and TRBJ2-3; no definite D call. Germline CDR1 and CDR2: LNHDA and SQIVND (reference sequence). CDR3 length: 15 residues. V was pared by 2 bases and J by 2 bases, with 11 bases between. The CDR3 sequence is CASSITGGSTDTQYF. In nucleotides, the CDR3 is TGTGCCAGTAGTATAACTGGCGGTTCCACAGATACGCAGTATTTT.

This rearrangement joins TRBV28 to TRBJ2-1; TRBD1 aligns across 8 bases. The V and J ends lost 4 bases and 7 bases, in that order; junction bases with no gene match: 9. The CDR3 covers 15 residues. Per the germline V gene, CDR1 is MDHEN and CDR2 is SYDVKM. In nucleotides, the CDR3 is TGTGCCAGCAGTTGGAGACAGGGGAATAGGAATGAGCAGTTCTTC. Amino acids: CASSWRQGNRNEQFF.

This clone was recorded once. The chain carries TRBV5-6 and TRBJ2-1; 14 bases agree with TRBD2. Trimming cost V 5 bases and J 7 bases; bases outside gene matches: 2. The germline CDR1 and CDR2 sequences are SGHDT and YYEEEE. The CDR3 runs 14 residues. CDR3 nucleotide sequence: TGTGCCAGCAGTAGGACTAGCGGGGGGAATGAGCAGTTCTTC. Encoded protein: CASSRTSGGNEQFF.

The chain employs TRBV6-1 and TRBJ2-3, with 10 positions matching TRBD2. Trimming at V came to 4 bases and at J to 0 bases, leaving 10 bases not matched to a gene. The CDR3 consists of 18 residues. Per germline, CDR1 MNHNS and CDR2 SASEGT. The CDR3 bases are TGTGCCAGCAGTGGCTTCGGCCTAGCGGGAGAGAGCACAGATACGCAGTATTTT. Translation: CASSGFGLAGESTDTQYF.

The chain couples TRBV5-1 to TRBJ2-7, with 7 bases that match TRBD2. Unmatched junction bases numbered 8, after V lost 0 bases and J lost 5 bases. The CDR3 consists of 15 residues. Germline V gene lookup returns CDR1 SGHRS and CDR2 YFSETQ. The CDR3 here is CASSLVMGGKDEQYF. The CDR3 coding sequence is TGCGCCAGCAGCTTGGTAATGGGGGGGAAGGACGAGCAGTACTTC.

This clone has just a few counts. This chain links TRBV19 with TRBJ1-1; D is ambiguous. The V gene's germline CDR1 is LNHDA and CDR2 SQIVND (reference sequence). This CDR3 region has 13 residues. V was pared by 5 bases and J by 3 bases, with 10 bases between. CDR3 DNA sequence: TGTGCCAGTAGTTCCCAATTGTACACTGAAGCTTTCTTT. Amino acid sequence: CASSSQLYTEAFF.

This clone was picked up a small number of times. The chain links TRBV9 to TRBJ1-6, with 7 nucleotides matching TRBD1. V gave up 3 bases and J gave up 7 bases; unmatched junction bases: 7. The germline gives CDR1 SGDLS, CDR2 YYNGEE. This CDR3 has 15 residues. CDR3 loop: CASSAEGAPNSPLHF. The CDR3 DNA follows: TGTGCCAGCAGCGCAGAGGGGGCGCCGAATTCACCCCTCCACTTT.

This clone appeared a single time. The V call is TRBV7-3, the J call TRBJ2-5; 7 bases fit TRBD1. Germline CDR1 reads SGHTA; CDR2 reads FQGTGA. The V gene end was trimmed by 5 bases and the J gene end by 1 base; junction bases not matched to a gene: 7. This CDR3 is built from 15 residues. CDR3 sequence (DNA): TGTGCCAGCAGCCCTCGACAGGGAACCCAAGAGACCCAGTACTTC. This encodes CASSPRQGTQETQYF. Complete variable domain (other parts from reference TRBV7-3 and TRBJ2-5): GAGVSQTPSNKVTEKGKYVELRCDPISGHTALYWYRQSLGQGPEFLIYFQGTGAADDSGLPNDRFFAVRPEGSVSTLKIQRTERGDSAVYLCASSPRQGTQETQYFGPGTRLLVL.

This sequence joins TRBV7-3 and TRBJ2-2, with TRBD1 identical over 10 bases. Germline trimming cut 4 bases from V and 5 bases from J; bases unmatched to any gene: 4. Germline loops: CDR1 SGHTA, CDR2 FQGTGA. There are 15 residues in the CDR3. CDR3 sequence: CASSSGQGETGELFF. CDR3 DNA: TGTGCCAGCAGCTCTGGACAGGGGGAAACCGGGGAGCTGTTTTTT.

The rearrangement uses TRBV7-2 and TRBJ2-7; 10 bases line up with TRBD1. The J segment lost 2 bases and the V segment lost 5 bases, leaving 6 bases of the junction unmatched. In germline, CDR1 is SGHTA, CDR2 FQGNSA. The CDR3 spans 15 residues. As DNA, the CDR3 is TGTGCCAGCAGCCCACAGACAGGGGGCACCTACGAGCAGTACTTC. This sequence encodes CASSPQTGGTYEQYF.

The chain joins TRBV11-2 to TRBJ1-1, with TRBD1 matching 9 bases. Germline loops: CDR1 SGHAT, CDR2 FQNNGV. The CDR3 covers 16 residues. V lost 5 bases and J lost 2; bases outside the gene matches: 9. CDR3 nucleotides: TGTGCCAGCAGCCCTTGGACAGGGGCGGGAAACACTGAAGCTTTCTTT. Protein: CASSPWTGAGNTEAFF.

This clone has only one observation. The gene calls are TRBV7-2 and TRBJ2-7; 12 nucleotides match TRBD2. Germline loops: CDR1 SGHTA, CDR2 FQGNSA. J lost 8 bases, V lost 2 bases, and 4 bases had no gene match. This CDR3 has 14 residues. CDR3 coding DNA: TGTGCCAGCAGCTTAAGACTAGCGGGAGCACAGCAGTACTTC. Translated: CASSLRLAGAQQYF.

The gene calls are TRBV2 and TRBJ1-1, with 7 bases aligning to TRBD1. The trim removed 4 bases at V and 1 base at J, leaving 3 bases unmatched. Germline V gene data show CDR1 as SNHLY and CDR2 as FYNNEI. The CDR3 spans 14 residues. The CDR3 region has the DNA TGTGCCAGCAGTGGGACAGGACCGAACACTGAAGCTTTCTTT. Translating gives CASSGTGPNTEAFF.

A word on this clone: Other DNA variants within this sample encode the same CDR3. The rearrangement uses TRBV6-6 and TRBJ1-1, with TRBD1 as a possible D gene (5 bases). V was cut by 5 bases and J by 2 bases, with 15 bases left in between. Per germline, CDR1 MNHNY and CDR2 SVGAGI (reference sequence). The CDR3 has 15 residues. CDR3 nucleotide sequence: TGTGCCAGCAGTCCGCGTGCAGGGCTAAACACTGAAGCTTTCTTT. Its protein is CASSPRAGLNTEAFF.

This sequence joins TRBV5-1 and TRBJ1-2, with 7 bases lining up with TRBD1. The CDR3 totals 15 residues. The V gene's germline CDR1 is SGHRS and CDR2 YFSETQ. Trimming removed 0 bases from V and 4 bases from J; junction bases left unmatched: 6. The CDR3, as DNA: TGCGCCAGCAGCTTGGCCCCGGGACAGTCCTATGGCTACACCTTC. It is translated as CASSLAPGQSYGYTF.

This clone has a handful of counts. The chain combines TRBV4-3 with TRBJ2-7, with TRBD1 matching over 9 bases. CDR1 and CDR2 (germline): LGHNA, YSLEER. The CDR3 sequence is 15 residues long. V shed 0 bases, J shed 2 bases, and the junction held 2 bases outside the gene matches. The CDR3 DNA sequence: TGCGCCAGCAGCCAAGACTGGGACAGGGCCTACGAGCAGTACTTC. Amino acid sequence: CASSQDWDRAYEQYF.

The rearrangement links TRBV7-9 to TRBJ1-4, with unresolved D. This CDR3 contains 16 residues. Trimming shortened V by 2 bases and J by 7 bases, and 17 bases separated the two germline ends. The germline V gene encodes CDR1 SEHNR and CDR2 FQNEAQ (reference sequence). The CDR3 nucleotides are TGTGCCAGCAGCTTACAGTCAGTTGTAAGCGGTGAAAAACTGTTTTTT. This encodes CASSLQSVVSGEKLFF.

The gene calls are TRBV13 and TRBJ1-1; the D is unclear. V was pared by 5 bases and J by 3 bases, with 10 bases between. This CDR3 spans 13 amino acids. In germline, CDR1 is PRHDT, CDR2 FYEKMQ (reference sequence). The DNA for the CDR3 is TGTGCCAGCAGCAAGAACCGGGACACTGAAGCTTTCTTT. Its protein product is CASSKNRDTEAFF.

V and J are TRBV4-2 and TRBJ1-2; a weak D match, TRBD1 (5 bases). CDR1 LGHNA and CDR2 YNFKEQ come from the germline V gene. There are 15 residues in the CDR3. V dropped 1 base and J dropped 2 bases, with 11 bases sitting between them. CDR3 DNA: TGTGCCAGCAGCCAAGGGTCGGGGGGGAACTATGGCTACACCTTC. The encoded protein is CASSQGSGGNYGYTF.

V and J are TRBV5-4 and TRBJ1-5; possible D gene TRBD1, 5 bases. Trimming took off 5 bases at V and 2 bases at J, with 14 bases between the two ends. The CDR3 spans 15 residues. Germline CDR1 reads SGHNT; CDR2 reads YYREEE (reference sequence). CDR3 loop: CASSIGAQGNQPQHF. As DNA, the CDR3 is TGTGCCAGCAGTATAGGGGCGCAGGGCAATCAGCCCCAGCATTTT. The whole variable domain, filled in from reference TRBV5-4 and TRBJ1-5, reads ETGVTQSPTHLIKTRGQQVTLRCSSQSGHNTVSWYQQALGQGPQFIFQYYREEENGRGNFPPRFSGLQFPNYSSELNVNALELDDSALYLCASSIGAQGNQPQHFGDGTRLSIL.